These T cell receptor beta chains were read from a single sample in a study of T cells after yellow fever vaccination. TCRdb analysed the 5' RACE reads with MiXCR anew, one entry per CDR3 protein. The data contain 500,000 to 650,000 distinct CDR3 sequences, less than 20% of them singletons. Here the sequenced sample was PBMCs, taken 5 days after the first yellow fever vaccination. These receptors originate from a man aged 18 to 35 who received the YFV17D yellow fever vaccine. Both conserved end residues are part of each CDR3. Each record gives: D gene, V gene, J gene, clone size, CDR3 DNA, CDR3 protein. The D gene is left open where the match is weak. Part of the rows lack a size; the others show once, few, many or a class for expanded clones.

TRBD1	TRBV9	TRBJ1-2	few	TGTGCCAGCAGCGCAAACAGGGGTCACTCCTTCCCCTATGGCTACACCTTC	CASSANRGHSFPYGYTF
TRBD1	TRBV4-2	TRBJ1-6	few	TGTGCCAGCAGCCAGACGACAGGGTTGGAATCACCCCTCCACTTT	CASSQTTGLESPLHF
.	TRBV7-2	TRBJ1-3	.	TGTGCCAGCAGCTTCGTATTCGGAAACACCATATATTTT	CASSFVFGNTIYF
.	TRBV20-1	TRBJ2-3	.	TGCAGTTCGCACCTTTCTGGGACAGATACGCAGTATTTT	CSSHLSGTDTQYF
.	TRBV25-1	TRBJ1-2	few	TGTGCCAGCAGTGAATTGGGGCAGCCCTATGGCTACACCTTC	CASSELGQPYGYTF
TRBD1	TRBV4-3	TRBJ1-4	.	TGCGCCGGCAGCCAAGATCGTCTGGGGACAGAGGGTGAAAAACTGTTTTTT	CAGSQDRLGTEGEKLFF
TRBD2	TRBV5-4	TRBJ2-1	.	TGTGCCACCGATGCTATCGGGGGGGCCATGGGTAATGAGCAGTTCTTC	CATDAIGGAMGNEQFF
.	TRBV28	TRBJ2-4	many	TGTGCCAGCAGTCCCGGGACCCCAACTATTAACATTCAGTACTTC	CASSPGTPTINIQYF
.	TRBV7-2	TRBJ1-1	few	TGTGCCAGCAGCGAACTGAACACTGAAGCTTTCTTT	CASSELNTEAFF
.	TRBV25-1	TRBJ2-2	.	TGTGCCAGCAGTGAATGGTCCCCACAGGGAGGGAGCGGGGAGCTGTTTTTT	CASSEWSPQGGSGELFF
.	TRBV27	TRBJ2-3	few	TGTGCCAGCGCAACCTCCCGGGGGCGCATCCCAGATACGCAGTATTTT	CASATSRGRIPDTQYF
.	TRBV6-2/TRBV6-3	TRBJ2-1	.	TGTGCCAGCAAAGGAGTAGCAACATCCTACAATGAGCAGTTCTTC	CASKGVATSYNEQFF
TRBD1	TRBV24-1	TRBJ2-3	few	TGTGCCACCAGTGATCGCCGGGACAGGGGGGGCACAGATACGCAGTATTTT	CATSDRRDRGGTDTQYF
.	TRBV6-1	TRBJ1-6	.	TGTGCCAGCCGCCGAGCGGATTCACCCCTCCACTTT	CASRRADSPLHF
TRBD1	TRBV5-6	TRBJ2-3	.	TGTGCCAGCAGCTGGGATCGAACAGGGGGGACAGATACGCAGTATTTT	CASSWDRTGGTDTQYF